Listed below are T cell receptor beta chains from one sample, sequenced in a study of vaccination and CD4 T cells after COVID-19. Their target antigens are unknown. TCRdb re-derived calls from the PCR reads in MiXCR, one entry per CDR3 protein. The sample lists roughly 3,700 distinct CDR3 sequences, less than 75% occurring once. Sequenced material: CD4+ T cells from blood, cultured in vitro. The receptors stem from a human donor in good health. The CDR3 runs from the conserved cysteine through the conserved F or W. The order of the fields is D gene, V gene, clone size, J gene, CDR3 protein, CDR3 DNA. A D gene is named only where the DNA matches it firmly. The listing skips clone size in some rows; elsewhere it reads once, few, many or a size class.

>.|TRBV14|.|TRBJ1-6
CASSPGSGPLHF
TGTGCCAGCAGCCCCGGATCGGGGCCCCTCCACTTT
>.|TRBV7-2|.|TRBJ1-1
CASSLVGNRMNTEAFF
TGTGCCAGCAGCTTAGTGGGAAACAGGATGAACACTGAAGCTTTCTTT
>.|TRBV7-7|.|TRBJ1-5
CASPQQPQHF
TGTGCCAGCCCTCAACAGCCCCAGCATTTT
>.|TRBV6-1|few|TRBJ1-6
CASNEGLLSSYNSPLHF
TGTGCCAGCAACGAGGGCCTCTTAAGCTCCTATAATTCACCCCTCCACTTT
>TRBD2|TRBV7-2|.|TRBJ2-3
CASSFLSSGGSYTDTQYF
TGTGCCAGCAGCTTTTTATCTAGCGGGGGCTCCTACACAGATACGCAGTATTTT
>TRBD1|TRBV6-1|.|TRBJ2-7
CASRGPGQLGYEQYF
TGTGCCAGCAGGGGTCCGGGACAGCTAGGTTACGAGCAGTACTTC
>TRBD2|TRBV15|.|TRBJ2-1
CATSRERLAGSEQFF
TGTGCCACCAGCAGAGAACGTCTAGCGGGGAGTGAGCAGTTCTTC
>TRBD1|TRBV2|few|TRBJ2-7
CASSGTGGPYEQYF
TGTGCCAGCAGTGGGACAGGGGGCCCCTACGAGCAGTACTTC
>.|TRBV29-1|.|TRBJ2-3
CSASVDFTDTQYF
TGCAGCGCCTCAGTGGACTTCACAGATACGCAGTATTTT
>.|TRBV6-4|.|TRBJ1-1
CASTRDTEAFF
TGTGCCAGCACCCGGGACACTGAAGCTTTCTTT
>.|TRBV12-3/TRBV12-4|.|TRBJ2-2
CASSLGLGGGELFF
TGTGCCAGCAGTTTAGGGCTGGGGGGCGGGGAGCTGTTTTTT
>.|TRBV7-9|.|TRBJ1-2
CASSFLTGDYSYGYTF
TGTGCCAGCAGCTTCCTCACAGGTGACTATAGCTATGGCTACACCTTC
>TRBD1|TRBV6-1|.|TRBJ1-1
CASRRPGQGASEAFF
TGTGCCAGCAGGCGCCCGGGACAGGGGGCATCGGAAGCTTTCTTT
>.|TRBV20-1|.|TRBJ1-2
CSALNPFNYGYTF
TGCAGTGCCCTAAACCCCTTTAACTATGGCTACACCTTC
>TRBD1|TRBV6-1|few|TRBJ2-2
CASSGTGGSNTGELFF
TGTGCCAGCAGCGGGACAGGGGGTTCCAACACCGGGGAGCTGTTTTTT
>TRBD1|TRBV7-9|.|TRBJ1-2
CASRADRGFWSNYGYTF
TGTGCCAGCAGAGCGGACAGGGGTTTTTGGTCTAACTATGGCTACACCTTC
>.|TRBV6-5|.|TRBJ2-5
CASSYSRGETQYF
TGTGCCAGCAGTTACTCGAGAGGAGAGACCCAGTACTTC
>TRBD1|TRBV20-1|few|TRBJ1-1
CSAAYRGSEITEAFF
TGCAGTGCTGCGTACAGGGGAAGTGAGATCACTGAAGCTTTCTTT
>.|TRBV12-3/TRBV12-4|.|TRBJ1-2
CASSGRQGHYGYTF
TGTGCCAGCAGTGGCCGGCAGGGCCACTATGGCTACACCTTC
>TRBD1|TRBV6-1|.|TRBJ1-1
CASMDRGRGNTEAFF
TGTGCCAGCATGGACAGGGGGCGCGGGAACACTGAAGCTTTCTTT
>.|TRBV5-8|.|TRBJ1-5
CASSLSGSLGPQHF
TGTGCCAGCAGCTTGTCAGGGAGCCTAGGGCCCCAGCATTTT
>TRBD2|TRBV7-9|.|TRBJ2-7
CASSLALGLAGDLTYEQYF
TGTGCCAGCAGCTTAGCACTAGGGCTAGCGGGAGACCTTACCTACGAGCAGTACTTC
>.|TRBV15|.|TRBJ1-1
CATTPGRGGNTEAFF
TGTGCCACCACTCCGGGGCGGGGGGGGAACACTGAAGCTTTCTTT
>.|TRBV6-4|.|TRBJ1-6
CASSDGTRGSPLHF
TGTGCCAGCAGTGACGGGACCAGAGGATCACCCCTCCACTTT
>.|TRBV27|.|TRBJ2-2
CASSQVPINTGELFF
TGTGCCAGCAGTCAAGTACCAATAAACACCGGGGAGCTGTTTTTT
>.|TRBV30|.|TRBJ1-1
CAWSDRGNTEAFF
TGTGCCTGGAGTGATCGGGGGAACACTGAAGCTTTCTTT
>.|TRBV12-3/TRBV12-4|.|TRBJ1-2
CASSLGPGRANYGYTF
TGTGCCAGCAGTTTAGGTCCGGGCAGGGCCAACTATGGCTACACCTTC
>TRBD1|TRBV19|.|TRBJ2-2
CASSSDRGHTGELFF
TGTGCCAGTAGTTCGGACAGGGGGCACACCGGGGAGCTGTTTTTT
>.|TRBV6-2/TRBV6-3|once|TRBJ2-1
CASTPVVGKVYNEQFF
TGTGCCAGCACCCCGGTTGTAGGGAAAGTCTACAATGAGCAGTTCTTC
>.|TRBV20-1|.|TRBJ2-5
CSAPGSFNRGQETQYF
TGCAGTGCCCCTGGGTCTTTTAACCGGGGCCAAGAGACCCAGTACTTC
>.|TRBV5-4|once|TRBJ2-7
CASSLGMAGYEQYF
TGTGCCAGCAGCTTGGGCATGGCTGGTTACGAGCAGTACTTC
>.|TRBV24-1|few|TRBJ2-1
CATSDPAGGGLNEQFF
TGTGCCACCAGTGATCCTGCAGGCGGGGGCCTCAATGAGCAGTTCTTC
>.|TRBV14|.|TRBJ1-2
CASSQGRSWGGYTF
TGTGCCAGCAGCCAAGGCCGAAGCTGGGGCGGCTACACCTTC
>.|TRBV27|.|TRBJ2-3
CASSLSRVGDTQYF
TGTGCCAGCAGTTTAAGCAGGGTAGGAGATACGCAGTATTTT
>.|TRBV30|few|TRBJ2-5
CAWSVGSGGQETQYF
TGTGCCTGGAGTGTAGGCTCCGGGGGACAAGAGACCCAGTACTTC
>TRBD2|TRBV15|.|TRBJ2-2
CATSKERGDTGELFF
TGTGCCACCAGCAAAGAGCGGGGAGACACCGGGGAGCTGTTTTTT
>TRBD1|TRBV20-1|.|TRBJ1-2
CSARDRTANYGYTF
TGCAGTGCTAGGGACAGGACGGCCAACTATGGCTACACCTTC
>TRBD2|TRBV7-6|.|TRBJ2-1
CASSLAGAGGPHNEQFF
TGTGCCAGCAGCTTAGCGGGGGCGGGAGGGCCTCACAATGAGCAGTTCTTC
>.|TRBV7-8|.|TRBJ2-7
CASSPRDEQYF
TGTGCCAGCAGCCCGCGGGACGAGCAGTACTTC
>TRBD1|TRBV27|.|TRBJ1-5
CASSLGTGYVTPNQPQHF
TGTGCCAGCAGTTTAGGGACAGGATATGTCACGCCCAATCAGCCCCAGCATTTT
>.|TRBV11-3|.|TRBJ2-1
CASSPRVSDEQFF
TGTGCCAGCAGCCCACGAGTTAGCGATGAGCAGTTCTTC
>.|TRBV20-1|.|TRBJ1-4
CSARERRTNEKLFF
TGCAGTGCTAGGGAACGGAGAACTAATGAAAAACTGTTTTTT
>.|TRBV2|.|TRBJ1-6
CASRADSTNSPLHF
TGTGCCAGCAGAGCGGACAGTACTAATTCACCCCTCCACTTT
>.|TRBV7-2|few|TRBJ1-3
CASTPWGAGNTIYF
TGTGCCAGCACCCCTTGGGGGGCCGGAAACACCATATATTTT
>.|TRBV6-1|.|TRBJ1-3
CASKEGLGGNTIYF
TGTGCCAGCAAGGAGGGACTCGGAGGAAACACCATATATTTT
>.|TRBV6-2/TRBV6-3|.|TRBJ2-5
CASGAVAETQYF
TGTGCCAGCGGGGCGGTCGCGGAGACCCAGTACTTC
>.|TRBV12-3/TRBV12-4|.|TRBJ1-3
CASTLRGGPGNTIYF
TGTGCCAGCACCCTCCGGGGGGGGCCTGGAAACACCATATATTTT
>.|TRBV20-1|few|TRBJ1-1
CSARGGMIAEAFF
TGCAGTGCTAGAGGGGGGATGATAGCTGAAGCTTTCTTT
>.|TRBV7-9|few|TRBJ1-2
CASSTQQGSWGGYTF
TGTGCCAGCAGCACACAACAGGGATCTTGGGGGGGCTACACCTTC
>.|TRBV7-9|.|TRBJ2-5
CASSLRGGEGETQYF
TGTGCCAGCAGCTTAAGAGGGGGTGAAGGAGAGACCCAGTACTTC
>TRBD1|TRBV6-1|.|TRBJ1-1
CASSRTANRGMNTEAFF
TGTGCCAGCAGTCGAACTGCTAACAGGGGAATGAACACTGAAGCTTTCTTT
>.|TRBV28|.|TRBJ2-4
CASRGTAKNIQYF
TGTGCCAGCAGGGGGACAGCCAAAAACATTCAGTACTTC
>.|TRBV18|once|TRBJ1-5
CASSPQWGVDQPQHF
TGTGCCAGCTCACCACAGTGGGGAGTCGATCAGCCCCAGCATTTT